The 13 T cell receptor beta chains below were found in one sample sequenced in a study of T cell clusters in autoimmune cytopenias. Some 38,000 genome equivalents of blood DNA were amplified for TRB. TRB was amplified by touch-down multiplex PCR, primer pools A and B combined. Each CDR3 protein gets one entry in TCRdb, which reprocessed the multiplex PCR reads and gives no DNA. The data show approximately 3,100 distinct CDR3 sequences, and the top ten clones hold about 5%. Input material: peripheral blood. All receptors derive from a human donor with an autoimmune cytopenia or autoimmune hepatitis (not recorded which).

The CDR3 here is CATSDLGDDEQYF. The chain combines TRBV7-6 with TRBJ2-7; TCRdb designates TRBD1, a call that cannot be tested without DNA. The germline V gene encodes CDR1 SGHVS and CDR2 FNYEAQ. The CDR3 spans 13 residues. Together with reference TRBV7-6 and TRBJ2-7, the CDR3 gives the full variable domain: GAGVSQSPRYKVTKRGQDVALRCDPISGHVSLYWYRQALGQGPEFLTYFNYEAQQDKSGLPNDRFSAERPEGSISTLTIQRTEQRDSAMYRCATSDLGDDEQYFGPGTRLTVT.

Measured by frequency, this clonotype is medium-sized. The rearrangement uses TRBV5-6 and TRBJ1-6. Per germline, CDR1 SGHDT and CDR2 YYEEEE. The CDR3 has 14 residues. The CDR3 region is CASSLLGEGSPLHF.

The V call is TRBV27, the J call TRBJ1-5; the D call of TRBD1 rests on TCRdb alone, since no DNA is present to check it. The CDR3 sequence is 14 residues long. Germline V lookup: CDR1 MNHEY, CDR2 SMNVEV (reference sequence). The chain's CDR3 is CASSPRGFNQPQHF.

This clonotype shows up as medium-sized by frequency. CDR3 sequence reads: CASSLRGGSSTDTQYF. J is TRBJ2-3 and V is TRBV12-3 or TRBV12-4; the D call of TRBD1 rests on TCRdb alone, since no DNA is present to check it. This CDR3 comprises 16 residues.

This chain links TRBV5-6 with TRBJ2-1; TCRdb designates TRBD2, a call that cannot be tested without DNA. This CDR3 has 15 residues. CDR1 SGHDT and CDR2 YYEEEE come from the germline V gene. The CDR3 sequence: CASSQGLATYNEQFF.

The rearrangement uses TRBV7-2 and TRBJ2-7; no DNA is available, so the TRBD1 call from TCRdb remains unchecked. The CDR3 has 15 residues. CDR1 is SGHTA, CDR2 FQGNSA, per germline. The CDR3 loop reads CASRPATGSSYEQYF.

This CDR3 reads CASSSRGRNSPLHF. J is TRBJ1-6 and V is TRBV27; TCRdb lists TRBD1, though no DNA is available to test this call. CDR3 length: 14 residues. Germline V lookup: CDR1 MNHEY, CDR2 SMNVEV (reference sequence).

This clonotype is called medium-sized based on its frequency. The J gene is TRBJ2-1, the V gene TRBV19. The CDR3 runs 13 residues. Germline V lookup: CDR1 LNHDA, CDR2 SQIVND (reference sequence). CDR3 sequence: CASSIDSYNEQFF.

This chain connects TRBV20-1 to TRBJ2-3; as DNA is missing, the TRBD1 call by TCRdb cannot be tested. The CDR3 runs 17 residues. Germline CDR1 and CDR2: DFQATT and SNEGSKA (reference sequence). CDR3 sequence reads: CSASSVARGAVVVTQYF.

This clonotype ranks as medium-sized in terms of frequency. The chain links TRBV27 to TRBJ2-7; TCRdb reports TRBD2, a call that lacks DNA to check it against. There are 15 residues in the CDR3. Germline V gene data show CDR1 as MNHEY and CDR2 as SMNVEV (reference sequence). The CDR3 spells CASSLGLATAYEQYF.

CDR3 loop: CSDGTSGRAGEQFF. The chain joins TRBV20-1 to TRBJ2-1; TCRdb's D gene call, TRBD2, goes unchecked for lack of DNA. This CDR3 spans 14 amino acids. Germline CDR1 is DFQATT and CDR2 is SNEGSKA (reference sequence).

The chain combines TRBV30 with TRBJ1-1; TCRdb's D call of TRBD1 is untestable without DNA. The CDR3 is 15 amino acids. CDR1 and CDR2 from the germline V gene are GTSNPN and SVGIG (reference sequence). The CDR3: CAWSVATGLNTEAFF.

Judged by frequency, this clonotype is large. The chain combines TRBV30 with TRBJ1-6. In germline, CDR1 is GTSNPN, CDR2 SVGIG (reference sequence). This CDR3 has 13 amino acids. Here the CDR3 reads CAWSDIGNSPLHF.